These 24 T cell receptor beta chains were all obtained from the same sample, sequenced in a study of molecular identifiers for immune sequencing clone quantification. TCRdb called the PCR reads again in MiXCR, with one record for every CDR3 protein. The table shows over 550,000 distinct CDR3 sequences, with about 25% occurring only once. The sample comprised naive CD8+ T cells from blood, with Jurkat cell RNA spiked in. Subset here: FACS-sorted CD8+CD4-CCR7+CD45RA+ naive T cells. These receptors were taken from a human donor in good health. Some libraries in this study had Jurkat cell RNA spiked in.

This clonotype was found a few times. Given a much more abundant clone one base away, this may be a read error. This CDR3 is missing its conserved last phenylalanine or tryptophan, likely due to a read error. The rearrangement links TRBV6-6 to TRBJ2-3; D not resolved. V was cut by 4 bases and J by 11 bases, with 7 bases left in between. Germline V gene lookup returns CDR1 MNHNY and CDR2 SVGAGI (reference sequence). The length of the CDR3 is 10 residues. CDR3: CASSSGKQYL. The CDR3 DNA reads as TGTGCCAGCAGTTCGGGCAAGCAGTATCTT.

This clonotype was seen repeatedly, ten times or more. The CDR3 region has the DNA TGTGCCAGCACCCCGTGGGCCAATCAGCCCCAGCATTTT. Its translation: CASTPWANQPQHF. The gene calls are TRBV7-2 and TRBJ1-5; D remains ambiguous. Trimming pared 7 bases from V and 3 bases from J, leaving 10 bases between. This CDR3 is 13 amino acids long. CDR1 and CDR2 from the germline V gene are SGHTA and FQGNSA. The variable domain in full, with the rest retrieved from reference TRBV7-2 and TRBJ1-5, is GAGVSQSPSNKVTEKGKDVELRCDPISGHTALYWYRQSLGQGLEFLIYFQGNSAPDKSGLPSDRFSAERTGGSVSTLTIQRTQQEDSAVYLCASTPWANQPQHFGDGTRLSIL.

The CDR3 spells CASSSTRGGNSPLHF. The CDR3, as DNA: TGTGCCAGCAGCTCCACACGGGGCGGCAATTCACCCCTCCACTTT. The chain employs TRBV7-9 and TRBJ1-6; D may be TRBD1 (5 bases). Germline CDR1 reads SEHNR; CDR2 reads FQNEAQ (reference sequence). This CDR3 contains 15 residues. Deletions cut 4 bases from V and 7 bases from J, with 14 bases between.

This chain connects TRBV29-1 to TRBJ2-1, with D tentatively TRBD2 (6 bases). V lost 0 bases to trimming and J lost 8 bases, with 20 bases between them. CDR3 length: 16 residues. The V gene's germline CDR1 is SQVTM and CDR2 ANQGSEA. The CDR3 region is CSVEDQYGGAFDEQFF. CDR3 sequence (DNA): TGCAGCGTTGAAGATCAATACGGCGGGGCTTTTGATGAGCAGTTCTTC.

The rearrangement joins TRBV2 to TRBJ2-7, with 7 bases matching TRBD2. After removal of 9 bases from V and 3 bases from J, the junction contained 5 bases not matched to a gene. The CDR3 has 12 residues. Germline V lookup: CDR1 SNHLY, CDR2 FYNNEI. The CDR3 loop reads CARREEDYEQYF. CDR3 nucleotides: TGTGCCAGACGGGAGGAGGACTACGAGCAGTACTTC.

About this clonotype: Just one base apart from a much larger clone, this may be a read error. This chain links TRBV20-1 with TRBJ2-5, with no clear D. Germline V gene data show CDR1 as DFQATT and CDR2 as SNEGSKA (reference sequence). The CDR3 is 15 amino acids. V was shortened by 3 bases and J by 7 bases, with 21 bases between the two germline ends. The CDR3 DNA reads TGCAGTGCTAGTAGGACCGCGGCCAACGGCTGGACCCAGTACTTC. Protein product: CSASRTAANGWTQYF.

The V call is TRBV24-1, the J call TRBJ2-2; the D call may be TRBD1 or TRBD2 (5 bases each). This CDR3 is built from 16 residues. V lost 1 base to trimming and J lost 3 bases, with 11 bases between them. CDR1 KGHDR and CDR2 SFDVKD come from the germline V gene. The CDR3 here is CATSDLWGTDTGELFF. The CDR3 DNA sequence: TGTGCCACCAGTGATTTATGGGGGACCGACACCGGGGAGCTGTTTTTT.

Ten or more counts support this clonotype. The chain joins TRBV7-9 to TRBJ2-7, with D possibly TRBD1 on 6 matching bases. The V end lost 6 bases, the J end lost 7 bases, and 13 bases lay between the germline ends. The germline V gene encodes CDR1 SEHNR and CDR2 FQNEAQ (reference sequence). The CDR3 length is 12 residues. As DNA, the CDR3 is TGTGCCAGCAGGCCCGGGACACAAGAGCAGTACTTC. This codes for CASRPGTQEQYF.

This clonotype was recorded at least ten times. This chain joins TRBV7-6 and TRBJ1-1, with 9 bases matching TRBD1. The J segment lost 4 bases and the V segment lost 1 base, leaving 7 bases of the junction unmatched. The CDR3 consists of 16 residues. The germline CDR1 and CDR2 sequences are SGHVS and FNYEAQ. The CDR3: CASSLVTGGAGTEAFF. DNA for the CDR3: TGTGCCAGCAGCTTAGTTACAGGGGGCGCGGGCACTGAAGCTTTCTTT.

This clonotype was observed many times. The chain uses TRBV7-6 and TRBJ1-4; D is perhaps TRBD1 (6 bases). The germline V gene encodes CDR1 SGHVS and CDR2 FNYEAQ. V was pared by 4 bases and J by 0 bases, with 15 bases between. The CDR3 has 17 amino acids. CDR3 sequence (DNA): TGTGCCAGCAGCTGGGACACTCGCGAATCAACTAATGAAAAACTGTTTTTT. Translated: CASSWDTRESTNEKLFF.

Written as DNA, the CDR3 is TGCGCCAGCAGCCCGGAGGCAGTTCTGAGGTACGAGCAGTACTTC. It encodes CASSPEAVLRYEQYF. The genes are TRBV4-1 and TRBJ2-7; maybe TRBD2 (5 bases). This CDR3 is built from 15 residues. Per the germline V gene, CDR1 is MGHRA and CDR2 is YSYEKL. The V and J ends lost 4 bases and 4 bases respectively, with 17 bases between them.

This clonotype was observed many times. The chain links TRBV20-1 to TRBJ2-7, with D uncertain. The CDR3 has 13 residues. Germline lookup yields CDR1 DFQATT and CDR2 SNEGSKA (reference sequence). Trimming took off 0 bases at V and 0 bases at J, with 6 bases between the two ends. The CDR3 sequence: CSARDLVSYEQYF. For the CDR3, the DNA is TGCAGTGCTAGAGACCTAGTCTCCTACGAGCAGTACTTC.

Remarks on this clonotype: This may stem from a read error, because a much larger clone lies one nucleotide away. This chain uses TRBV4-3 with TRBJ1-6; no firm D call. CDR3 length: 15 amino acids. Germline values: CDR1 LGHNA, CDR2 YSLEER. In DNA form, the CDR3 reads TGCGCCAGCAGCCAAGTATCTGAATATAATTCACCCCTCCCCTTT. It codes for CASSQVSEYNSPLPF.

CDR3 residues: CASGDFDRGSNQPQHF. The CDR3 region has the DNA TGTGCCAGCGGCGACTTTGACAGGGGTAGCAATCAGCCCCAGCATTTT. This chain joins TRBV12-3 or TRBV12-4 and TRBJ1-5; 8 nucleotides agree with TRBD1. The CDR3 spans 16 residues. The ends lost 8 bases at V and 0 bases at J; junction bases unmatched: 9.

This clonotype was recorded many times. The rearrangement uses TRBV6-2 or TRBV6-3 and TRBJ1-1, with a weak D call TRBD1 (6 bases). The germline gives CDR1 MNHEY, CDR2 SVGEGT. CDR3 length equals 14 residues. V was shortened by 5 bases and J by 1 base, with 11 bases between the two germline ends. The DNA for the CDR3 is TGTGCCAGCAGTGGGGGGCTTGCGAACACTGAAGCTTTCTTT. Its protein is CASSGGLANTEAFF.

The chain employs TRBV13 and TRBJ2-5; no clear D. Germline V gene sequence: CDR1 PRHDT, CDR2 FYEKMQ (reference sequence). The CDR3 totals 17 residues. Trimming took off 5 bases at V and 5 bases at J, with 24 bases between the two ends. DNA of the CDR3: TGTGCCAGCAGCCCAGCCGGCGGAGACCATGGTGGCGAGACCCAGTACTTC. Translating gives CASSPAGGDHGGETQYF.

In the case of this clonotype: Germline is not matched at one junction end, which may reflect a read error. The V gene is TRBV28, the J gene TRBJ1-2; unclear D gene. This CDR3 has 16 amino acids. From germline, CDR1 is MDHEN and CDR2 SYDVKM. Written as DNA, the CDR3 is TGTGCCAGCAGTTCACTTAGAGGTCGGCGGATCTATGGCTTCACCTTC. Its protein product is CASSSLRGRRIYGFTF.

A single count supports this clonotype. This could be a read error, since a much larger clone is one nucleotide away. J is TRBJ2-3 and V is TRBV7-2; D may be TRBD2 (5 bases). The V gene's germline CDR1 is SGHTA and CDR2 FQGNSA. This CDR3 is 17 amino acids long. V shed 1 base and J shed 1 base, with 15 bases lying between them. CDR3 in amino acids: CASSLVGPPGGTDTQYF. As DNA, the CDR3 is TGTGCCAGCAGCTTAGTTGGGCCCCCCGGGGGCACAGATACGCAGTATTTT.

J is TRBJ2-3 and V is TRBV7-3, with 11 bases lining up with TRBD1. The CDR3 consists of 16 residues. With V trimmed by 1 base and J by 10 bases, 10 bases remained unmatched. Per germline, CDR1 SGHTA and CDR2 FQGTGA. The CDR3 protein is CASSLMPGQGADSQYF. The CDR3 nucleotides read TGTGCCAGCAGCTTAATGCCAGGACAGGGGGCTGATTCGCAGTATTTT.

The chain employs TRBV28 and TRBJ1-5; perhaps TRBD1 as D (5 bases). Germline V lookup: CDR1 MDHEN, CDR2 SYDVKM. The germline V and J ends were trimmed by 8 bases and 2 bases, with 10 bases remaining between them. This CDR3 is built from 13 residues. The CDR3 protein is CASGGVGNQPQHF. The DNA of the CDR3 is TGTGCCAGCGGGGGGGTTGGCAATCAGCCCCAGCATTTT.

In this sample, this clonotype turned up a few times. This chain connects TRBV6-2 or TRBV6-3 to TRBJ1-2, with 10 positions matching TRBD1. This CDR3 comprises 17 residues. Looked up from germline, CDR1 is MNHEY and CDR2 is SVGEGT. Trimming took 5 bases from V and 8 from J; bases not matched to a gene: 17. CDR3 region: CASSDDYPDRGLRGYTF. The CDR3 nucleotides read TGTGCCAGCAGTGACGACTACCCCGACAGGGGGCTACGAGGCTACACCTTC.

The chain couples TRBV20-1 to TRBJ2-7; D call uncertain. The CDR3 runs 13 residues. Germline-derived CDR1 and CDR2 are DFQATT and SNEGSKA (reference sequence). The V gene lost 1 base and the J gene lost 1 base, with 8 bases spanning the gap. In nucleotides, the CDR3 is TGCAGTGCTAGAGGCGACTTATCCTACGAGCAGTACTTC. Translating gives CSARGDLSYEQYF.

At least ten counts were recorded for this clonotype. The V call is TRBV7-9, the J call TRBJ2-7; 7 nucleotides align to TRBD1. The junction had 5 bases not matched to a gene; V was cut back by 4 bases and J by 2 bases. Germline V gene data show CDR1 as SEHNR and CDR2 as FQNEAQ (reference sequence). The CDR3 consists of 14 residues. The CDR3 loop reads CASSSSGTAYEQYF. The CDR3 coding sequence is TGTGCCAGCAGCTCGTCCGGGACAGCCTACGAGCAGTACTTC.

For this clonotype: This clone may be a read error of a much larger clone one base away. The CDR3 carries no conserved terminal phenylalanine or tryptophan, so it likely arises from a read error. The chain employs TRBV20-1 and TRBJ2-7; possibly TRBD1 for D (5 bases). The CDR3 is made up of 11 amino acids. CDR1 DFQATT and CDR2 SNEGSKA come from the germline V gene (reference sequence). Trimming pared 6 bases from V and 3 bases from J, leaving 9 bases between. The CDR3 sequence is CSARQSYEQYY. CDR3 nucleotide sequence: TGCAGTGCCCGACAGAGCTACGAGCAGTACTAC.